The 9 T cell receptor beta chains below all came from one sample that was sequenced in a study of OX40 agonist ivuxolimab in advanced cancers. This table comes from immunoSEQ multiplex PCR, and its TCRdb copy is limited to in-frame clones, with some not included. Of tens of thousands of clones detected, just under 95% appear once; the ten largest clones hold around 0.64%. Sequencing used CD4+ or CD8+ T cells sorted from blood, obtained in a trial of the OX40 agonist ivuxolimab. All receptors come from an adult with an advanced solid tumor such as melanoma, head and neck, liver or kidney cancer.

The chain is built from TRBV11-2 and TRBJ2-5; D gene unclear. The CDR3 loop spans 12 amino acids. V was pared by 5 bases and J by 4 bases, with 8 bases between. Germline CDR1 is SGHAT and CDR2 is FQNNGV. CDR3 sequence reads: CASSPTAETQYF. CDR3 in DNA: TGTGCCAGCAGCCCGACTGCAGAGACCCAGTACTTC. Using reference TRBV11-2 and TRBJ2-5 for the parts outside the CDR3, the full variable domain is EAGVAQSPRYKIIEKRQSVAFWCNPISGHATLYWYQQILGQGPKLLIQFQNNGVVDDSQLPKDRFSAERLKGVDSTLKIQPAKLEDSAVYLCASSPTAETQYFGPGTRLLVL.

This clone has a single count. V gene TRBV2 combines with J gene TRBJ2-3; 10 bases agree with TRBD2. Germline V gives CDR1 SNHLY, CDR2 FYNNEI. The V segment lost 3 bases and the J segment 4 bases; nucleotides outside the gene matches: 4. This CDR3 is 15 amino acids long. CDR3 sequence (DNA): TGTGCCAGCAGTGATTTGGGACTAGCGTCAGATACGCAGTATTTT. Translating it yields CASSDLGLASDTQYF.

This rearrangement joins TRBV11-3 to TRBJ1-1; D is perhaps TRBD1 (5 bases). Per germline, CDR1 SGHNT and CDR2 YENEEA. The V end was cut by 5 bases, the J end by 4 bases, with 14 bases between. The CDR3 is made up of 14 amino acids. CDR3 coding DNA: TGTGCCAGCAGCGAGGGGTCCGCGGGCACTGAAGCTTTCTTT. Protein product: CASSEGSAGTEAFF.

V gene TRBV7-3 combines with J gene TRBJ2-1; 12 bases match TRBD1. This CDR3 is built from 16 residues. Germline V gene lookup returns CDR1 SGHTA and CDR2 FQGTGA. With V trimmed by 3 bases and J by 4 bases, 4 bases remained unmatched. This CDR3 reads CASSFRDRGLYNEQFF. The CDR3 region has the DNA TGTGCCAGCAGCTTCCGGGACAGGGGGCTTTACAATGAGCAGTTCTTC.

CDR3 DNA sequence: TGTGCCAGCAGCTTAGCGTTAGGGTCTAACTATGGCTACACCTTC. It encodes CASSLALGSNYGYTF. The rearrangement joins TRBV7-8 to TRBJ1-2; D unresolved. With 0 bases removed from V and 0 bases from J, the gap between germline ends came to 8 bases. CDR1 and CDR2 (germline): SGHVS, FQNEAQ. The CDR3 is 15 residues long.

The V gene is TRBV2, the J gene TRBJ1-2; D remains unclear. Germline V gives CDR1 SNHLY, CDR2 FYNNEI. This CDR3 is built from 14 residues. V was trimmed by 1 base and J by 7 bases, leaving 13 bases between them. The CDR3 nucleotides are TGTGCCAGCAGTGAAGACACGGGGATCTCTGGCTACACCTTC. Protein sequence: CASSEDTGISGYTF.

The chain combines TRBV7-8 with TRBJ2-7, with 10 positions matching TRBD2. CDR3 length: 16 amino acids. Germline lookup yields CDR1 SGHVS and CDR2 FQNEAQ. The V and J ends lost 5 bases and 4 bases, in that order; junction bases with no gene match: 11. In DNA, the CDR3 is TGTGCCAGCAGCGCGCACAGACTAGCGGGTTCGTACGAGCAGTACTTC. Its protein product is CASSAHRLAGSYEQYF.

The CDR3 DNA reads TGTGCCAGCAGCCAAGATCCCTACAGGGGGGCCACAGATACGCAGTATTTT. As protein: CASSQDPYRGATDTQYF. J is TRBJ2-3 and V is TRBV14, with 8 bases lining up with TRBD1. From germline, CDR1 is SGHDN and CDR2 FVKESK. This CDR3 has 17 residues. V was clipped by 0 bases and J by 2 bases; unmatched bases: 7. The whole variable domain, filled in from reference TRBV14 and TRBJ2-3, reads EAGVTQFPSHSVIEKGQTVTLRCDPISGHDNLYWYRRVMGKEIKFLLHFVKESKQDESGMPNNRFLAERTGGTYSTLKVQPAELEDSGVYFCASSQDPYRGATDTQYFGPGTRLTVL.

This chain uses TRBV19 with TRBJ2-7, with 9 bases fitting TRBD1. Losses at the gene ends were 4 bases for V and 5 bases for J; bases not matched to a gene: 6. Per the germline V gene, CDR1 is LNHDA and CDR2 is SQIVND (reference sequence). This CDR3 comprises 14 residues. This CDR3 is CASSNRGRFDEQYF. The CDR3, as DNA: TGTGCCAGTAGTAACAGGGGGCGCTTCGACGAGCAGTACTTC.